There are many counts of the clone carrying this TCR beta chain. Antigen specificity is unknown. These data come from a study of spatial heterogeneity in lung cancer. Overall study: Alpha-chain sequences were consistently detected in smaller numbers than beta-chain sequences. Study results and limitations: Ubiquitous expanded tumor TCRs were observed in blood more at resection than follow-up.

Trimming at V came to 5 bases and at J to 3 bases, leaving 5 bases not matched to a gene. CDR1 is SGHAT, CDR2 FQDESV, per germline (reference sequence). The CDR3 sequence is 14 residues long. Time point specified: sample taken at primary tumor resection. Whole RNA, which was extracted from tumor, nontumor lung tissue or frozen PBMC, was sequenced without any cell sorting. The cohort: 70 to 85 early-stage, untreated non-small cell lung cancer patients. From the 5' RACE reads, TCRdb called clonotypes with MiXCR, one entry per CDR3 protein. The table shows about 38,000 distinct CDR3 sequences, with roughly 8% occurring only once.

This TCR was recovered from a male donor with early-stage non-small cell lung cancer. V usage is TRBV11-1 and J usage is TRBJ2-5, with 8 bases matching TRBD1. Sequenced material: PBMCs, taken at surgery. The CDR3 DNA reads as TGTGCCAGCAGCGCCGGACAGGGAAAAGAGACCCAGTACTTC. It is translated as CASSAGQGKETQYF. Together with reference TRBV11-1 and TRBJ2-5, the CDR3 gives the full variable domain: EAEVAQSPRYKITEKSQAVAFWCDPISGHATLYWYRQILGQGPELLVQFQDESVVDDSQLPKDRFSAERLKGVDSTLKIQPAELGDSAMYLCASSAGQGKETQYFGPGTRLLVL.